This T cell receptor (beta chain) was obtained from a study of blood T cell repertoires in COVID-19. Looking at the study overall: Samples of COVID-19 (acute and convalescent) were obtained from the United States, Italy and Spain. PBMCs, B-cell-depleted T cells, or T cells provided the cDNA or gDNA that made up the material.

In the source study's methods: Amplification of reference gene primers provided the estimated nucleated cell counts. Sequencing used immunoSEQ multiplex PCR; TCRdb keeps in-frame clones, though not all of them. Clone size and the V and J calls come from that table; the DNA yielded D and trimming. The table lists roughly 70,000 clones, more than 90% of them singletons. The source of this sequence is a human donor with active COVID-19. The donor label of this sample is uncertain. Sample: peripheral blood.

The CDR3 region has the DNA TGTGCCAGCAGCCAGGGGGGAAGGACAGGGGCCGGGACTAGCGGGAGATGGGGGCAGTTCTTC. This translates into CASSQGGRTGAGTSGRWGQFF. The rearrangement uses TRBV4-2 and TRBJ2-1, with 14 bases fitting TRBD2. Losses at the gene ends were 3 bases for V and 12 bases for J; bases not matched to a gene: 25. This CDR3 is 21 amino acids long. Germline CDR1 LGHNA, CDR2 YNFKEQ.